This T cell receptor beta chain derives from a study of blood T cell repertoires in COVID-19. Background on the study: Material from acute and convalescent COVID-19 was sourced from the United States, Italy and Spain. The cDNA or gDNA used as material had been derived from T cells, B-cell-depleted T cells, or PBMCs.

This clone was seen just once. In the authors' methods: Amplifying reference gene primers gave estimates of nucleated cell counts. Method: immunoSEQ multiplex PCR; TCRdb's copy keeps in-frame clones and lacks some. V, J and clone size reflect that table, while D and trimming were determined from the DNA. The data contain about 240,000 clones, 88% of them seen just once; the ten biggest clones take up around 0.99%. Germline V CDR1 and CDR2: SGHAT, FQDESV (reference sequence). The CDR3 totals 15 residues. Trimming pared 8 bases from V and 2 bases from J, leaving 16 bases between. The source is a middle-aged woman who had recovered from COVID-19. The sample was peripheral blood. This chain connects TRBV11-1 to TRBJ1-3, with D tentatively TRBD1 (6 bases). The CDR3 DNA is TGTGCCAGCGGGGGGGCCACGGGCCCTGGAAACACCATATATTTT. Translation: CASGGATGPGNTIYF.